This T cell receptor beta chain was identified during a study of blood T cell repertoires in COVID-19. With V trimmed by 4 bases and J by 3 bases, 9 bases remained unmatched. This CDR3 comprises 16 residues. Germline CDR1 KGHSH, CDR2 LQKENI. In the source study's methods: Nucleated cell number was recorded as an estimate derived from reference gene primer amplification. Data came from immunoSEQ multiplex PCR; TCRdb stores just in-frame clones and leaves some out. Clone size and the V and J calls come from that table; the DNA yielded D and trimming. Here the sample spans 90,000 to 130,000 clones, roughly 70% being singletons.

The receptor was derived from a middle-aged woman with acute or convalescent COVID-19. The sample comprised peripheral blood. This chain uses TRBV18 with TRBJ2-1; TRBD2 matches at 7 bases. This CDR3 is CASSRPGTNNYNEQFF. As DNA, the CDR3 is TGTGCCAGCTCACGCCCCGGGACTAACAACTACAATGAGCAGTTCTTC.